The 19 T cell receptor beta chains listed next were all sequenced from one sample in a study of blood T cell repertoires in COVID-19. Sequenced by immunoSEQ multiplex PCR; TCRdb stores in-frame clones only, minus some. The repertoire holds 25,000 to 35,000 clones, with 85% as singletons. Sequences were obtained from peripheral blood. The receptors shown here come from a human donor in a cohort sampled during active COVID-19.

V is TRBV28 and J is TRBJ2-3, with a possible D match to TRBD2 (6 bases). CDR1 is MDHEN and CDR2 is SYDVKM in the germline V gene. V lost 6 bases to trimming and J lost 8 bases, with 12 bases between them. The CDR3 loop spans 12 amino acids. CDR3 sequence reads: CASSWGESTQYF. The CDR3 DNA sequence: TGTGCCAGCAGCTGGGGGGAGTCTACGCAGTATTTT. The full variable domain, in which reference TRBV28 and TRBJ2-3 provide the parts outside the CDR3, is DVKVTQSSRYLVKRTGEKVFLECVQDMDHENMFWYRQDPGLGLRLIYFSYDVKMKEKGDIPEGYSVSREKKERFSLILESASTNQTSMYLCASSWGESTQYFGPGTRLTVL.

The chain couples TRBV19 to TRBJ2-5; 10 nucleotides line up with TRBD1. The CDR3 spans 15 residues. Germline V gene sequence: CDR1 LNHDA, CDR2 SQIVND (reference sequence). V shed 5 bases, J shed 5 bases, and the junction held 8 bases outside the gene matches. CDR3 sequence (DNA): TGTGCCAGTAGTGGCCAGGGACAGGGGACGGAGACCCAGTACTTC. It is translated as CASSGQGQGTETQYF.

This sequence joins TRBV6-1 and TRBJ1-1; D might be TRBD1 (5 bases). Trimming pared 3 bases from V and 4 bases from J, leaving 18 bases between. The CDR3 is 16 residues long. Per the germline V gene, CDR1 is MNHNS and CDR2 is SASEGT. This CDR3 is CASSEWGPELTTEAFF. In DNA, the CDR3 is TGTGCCAGCAGTGAGTGGGGCCCGGAGCTAACCACTGAAGCTTTCTTT.

Here the CDR3 DNA reads TGTGCCAGCAGTCCCGTCACAGATACGCAGTATTTT. Protein sequence: CASSPVTDTQYF. V gene TRBV6-6 combines with J gene TRBJ2-3; D gene ambiguous. Deletions cut 5 bases from V and 2 bases from J, with 5 bases between. The length of the CDR3 is 12 residues. CDR1 is MNHNY, CDR2 SVGAGI, per germline (reference sequence).

In DNA, the CDR3 is TGTGCCAGCAGTGTTGTGGGACAGGGGGCCGCCGGGGAGCTGTTTTTT. Its translation is CASSVVGQGAAGELFF. The chain recombines TRBV6-4 with TRBJ2-2; TRBD1 aligns across 12 bases. CDR1 MRHNA and CDR2 SNTAGT come from the germline V gene. This CDR3 has 16 residues. V gave up 4 bases and J gave up 6 bases; unmatched junction bases: 6.

The rearrangement uses TRBV18 and TRBJ2-7; the match to TRBD2 covers 10 bases. Germline CDR1 reads KGHSH; CDR2 reads LQKENI. The CDR3 length is 15 residues. V shed 6 bases and J 2 bases; nucleotides not matched to a gene: 7. This CDR3 is CASSSGLAATYEQYF. For the CDR3, the DNA is TGTGCCAGCTCTTCCGGACTAGCGGCTACCTACGAGCAGTACTTC.

The rearrangement uses TRBV24-1 and TRBJ2-2; 11 positions match TRBD2. V lost 7 bases and J lost 2; bases outside the gene matches: 8. The germline V gene has CDR1 KGHDR and CDR2 SFDVKD. There are 17 residues in the CDR3. CDR3 bases: TGTGCCACCAGCCCGACTAGCGGGAACGAAAACACCGGGGAGCTGTTTTTT. Translating gives CATSPTSGNENTGELFF.

J is TRBJ1-3 and V is TRBV7-6; 10 nucleotides align to TRBD1. The J segment lost 4 bases and the V segment lost 5 bases, leaving 5 bases of the junction unmatched. Germline assignment: CDR1 SGHVS and CDR2 FNYEAQ. The CDR3 length is 15 residues. The CDR3 DNA reads as TGTGCCAGCAGCCAAGACAGGGGGCGCGGAAACACCATATATTTT. It yields the protein CASSQDRGRGNTIYF. The complete variable domain, with remaining parts taken from reference TRBV7-6 and TRBJ1-3, reads GAGVSQSPRYKVTKRGQDVALRCDPISGHVSLYWYRQALGQGPEFLTYFNYEAQQDKSGLPNDRFSAERPEGSISTLTIQRTEQRDSAMYRCASSQDRGRGNTIYFGEGSWLTVV.

The chain uses TRBV9 and TRBJ2-2; 11 nucleotides match TRBD2. V trimming: 2 bases; J trimming: 4 bases; junction bases outside the gene matches: 7. CDR1 SGDLS and CDR2 YYNGEE come from the germline V gene. The CDR3 has 17 residues. The CDR3 loop is CASSVGLAGGGTGELFF. DNA for the CDR3: TGTGCCAGCAGCGTTGGGCTAGCGGGAGGTGGCACCGGGGAGCTGTTTTTT.

The rearrangement links TRBV6-6 to TRBJ2-5, with 11 bases matching TRBD2. V shed 5 bases and J 2 bases; nucleotides not matched to a gene: 1. Germline CDR1 reads MNHNY; CDR2 reads SVGAGI (reference sequence). This CDR3 has 14 amino acids. CDR3 nucleotides: TGTGCCAGCAGTGCTAGCGGGGGGCAAGAGACCCAGTACTTC. Translated, it gives CASSASGGQETQYF.

The chain recombines TRBV5-8 with TRBJ1-6; no clear D gene. There are 12 residues in the CDR3. Germline-derived CDR1 and CDR2 are SGHTS and YDEGEE. The V end lost 4 bases, the J end lost 15 bases, and 14 bases lay between the germline ends. Here the CDR3 reads CASSRDTEILHF. For the CDR3, the DNA is TGTGCCAGCAGCCGTGACACGGAAATCCTCCACTTT. Looking up the rest from reference TRBV5-8 and TRBJ1-6 gives the full variable domain: EAGVTQSPTHLIKTRGQQATLRCSPISGHTSVYWYQQALGLGLQFLLWYDEGEERNRGNFPPRFSGRQFPNYSSELNVNALELEDSALYLCASSRDTEILHFGNGTRLTVT.

J is TRBJ1-3 and V is TRBV5-8, with D possibly TRBD1 on 5 matching bases. Trimming removed 2 bases from V and 3 bases from J, with 9 bases in between. The CDR3 is made up of 14 amino acids. The germline V gene has CDR1 SGHTS and CDR2 YDEGEE. CDR3 region: CASSFDRGGNTIYF. The CDR3 bases are TGTGCCAGCAGCTTTGACAGAGGTGGAAACACCATATATTTT.

The gene calls are TRBV29-1 and TRBJ2-1; TRBD2 matches 7 bases. CDR3 length: 14 residues. Germline CDR1 and CDR2: SQVTM and ANQGSEA. J was trimmed by 5 bases and V by 7 bases; bases with no gene match: 11. CDR3 in DNA: TGCAGCGCCTCGGGTGGTAGCGGGCACAATGAGCAGTTCTTC. Its protein product is CSASGGSGHNEQFF.

This chain links TRBV9 with TRBJ1-5; 7 bases agree with TRBD1. Per the germline V gene, CDR1 is SGDLS and CDR2 is YYNGEE. The CDR3 contains 14 residues. Losses at the gene ends were 3 bases for V and 3 bases for J; bases not matched to a gene: 3. The CDR3 DNA is TGTGCCAGCAGCGGGGGACAGCCCAATCAGCCCCAGCATTTT. Translation: CASSGGQPNQPQHF. Full variable domain (outside the CDR3, taken from reference TRBV9 and TRBJ1-5): DSGVTQTPKHLITATGQRVTLRCSPRSGDLSVYWYQQSLDQGLQFLIQYYNGEERAKGNILERFSAQQFPDLHSELNLSSLELGDSALYFCASSGGQPNQPQHFGDGTRLSIL.

V is TRBV18 and J is TRBJ1-1; 8 bases map to TRBD1. Germline values: CDR1 KGHSH, CDR2 LQKENI. The CDR3 is made up of 15 amino acids. Unmatched junction bases numbered 4, after V lost 0 bases and J lost 4 bases. The DNA of the CDR3 is TGTGCCAGCTCACCACCGGGACAGGCCTTCACTGAAGCTTTCTTT. It codes for CASSPPGQAFTEAFF.

In the case of this clone: One junction end does not reproduce the germline sequence, and a read error may be involved. The rearrangement uses TRBV7-7 and TRBJ2-5, with 7 bases matching TRBD1. The CDR3 is 15 amino acids. In germline, CDR1 is SSHAT, CDR2 FNYEAQ (reference sequence). CDR3 nucleotide sequence: TGTGCTAGCAGCCCGACCCAGGGGGAACAAGAGACCCAGTACTTC. Protein product: CASSPTQGEQETQYF.

V and J are TRBV6-6 and TRBJ2-1; TRBD1 is a possible D gene (5 bases). The length of the CDR3 is 15 residues. V shed 0 bases and J shed 10 bases, with 16 bases lying between them. The germline gives CDR1 MNHNY, CDR2 SVGAGI (reference sequence). The CDR3 region is CASSYSTPRGDEQFF. DNA for the CDR3: TGTGCCAGCAGTTACTCGACCCCTAGGGGCGACGAGCAGTTCTTC.

V and J are TRBV27 and TRBJ2-1, with 11 bases matching TRBD2. CDR3 length: 16 residues. Germline V lookup: CDR1 MNHEY, CDR2 SMNVEV (reference sequence). The V and J ends lost 2 bases and 5 bases, in that order; junction bases with no gene match: 5. This chain's CDR3 is CASSLPGTSGNNEQFF. CDR3 DNA sequence: TGTGCCAGCAGTTTACCCGGGACTAGCGGTAACAATGAGCAGTTCTTC.

The gene calls are TRBV29-1 and TRBJ2-3; 11 bases fit TRBD2. The CDR3 contains 15 residues. The germline V gene has CDR1 SQVTM and CDR2 ANQGSEA. J was trimmed by 3 bases and V by 7 bases; bases with no gene match: 9. DNA for the CDR3: TGCAGCGCTCTAAAACTAGCGGGGGTTACAGATACGCAGTATTTT. As protein: CSALKLAGVTDTQYF.